This TCR beta chain emerged from a study of regulatory T cells in long-lasting Graves disease. Overall study context: For under 3 months, newly diagnosed Graves' patients had been taking antithyroid drugs.

In its sample, this clonotype was seen many times. Time point: newly diagnosed GD, antithyroid drugs for less than 3 months. The TCR library was prepared using RNA isolated from PBMCs. Arm-PCR of CDR3 regions and iRepertoire HTBI primers were used to build TCR beta libraries. TCRdb called the multiplex PCR reads again in MiXCR, with one record for every CDR3 protein. The sample has around 500,000 distinct CDR3 sequences, roughly 14% seen once. CDR3 length: 16 residues. Losses at the gene ends were 6 bases for V and 0 bases for J; bases not matched to a gene: 8. These same data were also listed under a study on T cells in Graves' hyperthyroidism and ophthalmopathy. Per that study: Thyroid ultrasound, orbital computed tomography, clinical symptoms, and serum thyroxine and TRAb underpinned diagnoses.

The specimen was peripheral blood mononuclear cells (PBMCs), collected at new diagnosis, from a patient treated with antithyroid drugs. The TCR comes from a man aged 30-40 years with Graves disease. The rearrangement joins TRBV12-3 or TRBV12-4 to TRBJ1-1; the match to TRBD1 covers 9 bases. This CDR3 is CASRGTGWVMNTEAFF. The CDR3 DNA follows: TGTGCCAGCAGGGGGACAGGGTGGGTCATGAACACTGAAGCTTTCTTT.